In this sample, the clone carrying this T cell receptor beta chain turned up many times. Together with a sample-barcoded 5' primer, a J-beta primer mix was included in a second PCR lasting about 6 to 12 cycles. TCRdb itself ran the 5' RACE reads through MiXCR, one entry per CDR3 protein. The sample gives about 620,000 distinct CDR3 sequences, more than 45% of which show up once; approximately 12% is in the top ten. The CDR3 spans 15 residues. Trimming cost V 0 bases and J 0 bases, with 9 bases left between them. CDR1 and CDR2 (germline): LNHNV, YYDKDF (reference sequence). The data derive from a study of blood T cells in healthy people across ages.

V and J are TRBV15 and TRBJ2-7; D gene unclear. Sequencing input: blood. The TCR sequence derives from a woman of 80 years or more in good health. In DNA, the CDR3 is TGTGCCACCAGCAGAGATCCCTCACCCTCCTACGAGCAGTACTTC. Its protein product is CATSRDPSPSYEQYF.